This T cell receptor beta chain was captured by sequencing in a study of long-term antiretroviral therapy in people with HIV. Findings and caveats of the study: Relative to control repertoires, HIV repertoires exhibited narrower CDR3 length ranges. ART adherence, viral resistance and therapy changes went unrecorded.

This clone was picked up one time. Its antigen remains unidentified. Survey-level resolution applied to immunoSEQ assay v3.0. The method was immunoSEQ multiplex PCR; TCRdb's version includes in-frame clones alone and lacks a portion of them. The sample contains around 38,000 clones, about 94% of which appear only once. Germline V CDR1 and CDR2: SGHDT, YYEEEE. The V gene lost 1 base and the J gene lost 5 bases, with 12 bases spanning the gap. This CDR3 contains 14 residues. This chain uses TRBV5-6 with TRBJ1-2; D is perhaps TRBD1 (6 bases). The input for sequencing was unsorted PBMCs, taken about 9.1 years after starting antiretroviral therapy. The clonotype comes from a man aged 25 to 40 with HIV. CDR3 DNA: TGTGCCAGCAGCTTGACAGGGAAGTTTTATGGCTACACCTTC. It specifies CASSLTGKFYGYTF.